This TCR beta chain emerged from a study of cytomegalovirus exposure and HLA in healthy donors. Germline lookup yields CDR1 SEHNR and CDR2 FQNEAQ (reference sequence). The CDR3 has 16 residues. V trimming: 6 bases; J trimming: 2 bases; junction bases outside the gene matches: 7. Vbeta (60) and Jbeta (13) primers were used in the PCR. Sequencing used immunoSEQ multiplex PCR; TCRdb keeps in-frame clones, though not all of them. The table records hundreds of thousands of clones, 80% to 85% of them present only once. The specimen sequenced was PBMCs. This sequence was found in a boy aged 2 to 10 in good health and CMV-seronegative. The genes are TRBV7-9 and TRBJ2-3; the match to TRBD2 covers 11 bases. This chain's CDR3 is CASSLRLAGITDTQYF. CDR3 nucleotide sequence: TGTGCCAGCAGTTTAAGACTAGCGGGGATCACAGATACGCAGTATTTT.